This T cell receptor beta chain was captured in a study of cytomegalovirus exposure and HLA in healthy donors. The germline gives CDR1 LNHDA, CDR2 SQIVND (reference sequence). This CDR3 comprises 14 residues. V was pared by 11 bases and J by 1 base, with 10 bases of the junction left unmatched. In the PCR, 60 Vbeta and 13 Jbeta primers were used. Here immunoSEQ multiplex PCR was the method, and the copy in TCRdb shows in-frame clones only, minus some. The sample has about 51,000 clones. Concerning this clone itself: The antigen is undetermined.

The study, taken as a whole, reports: Previously analyzed data showed that most TCR beta V segments were productive at a frequency of about 87% or about 30%. A later analysis showed TCR association rates differing by HLA locus, peaking at DRB1 and lowest at HLA-C. The investigators catalogued 164 TCR beta chains as cytomegalovirus-associated.

Sample: PBMCs. The chain recombines TRBV19 with TRBJ1-2; TRBD1 matches at 7 bases. The receptor was derived from a female donor in good health and CMV-seronegative. The CDR3: CAANRGNSNYGYTF. The CDR3 region has the DNA TGTGCCGCTAACAGGGGAAATAGTAACTATGGCTACACCTTC.